This note documents a single T cell receptor (beta chain) sequence. Its antigen remains undetermined. No qualities accompany the bases; no much larger clone lies one base away. TCRbeta CDR3 regions were amplified from genomic DNA by means of the immunoSEQ Assay, a bias-controlled multiplex PCR. The paper's processing steps were these. Nucleated cell counts per sample were estimated from amplification of reference gene primers within the assay. Sequence reads were collapsed and filtered to measure the absolute abundance of every unique TCRbeta CDR3 rearrangement. Productive Simpson clonality was computed per sample as the square root of Simpson's diversity index over productive rearrangements. This immuneACCESS table, as held by TCRdb, lists in-frame sequences with V and J called but not all clones. Of the missing ones, under half trace to an unresolved V gene in checked studies; the others have no known cause. V and J calls and clone size are as listed in that table; D and trimming were resolved from the DNA. Within this sample are hundreds of thousands of clones, with approximately 91% of them counted one time only. The top ten clones comprise approximately 9.8% of the sample.

The data belong to a study of blood T cell repertoires in COVID-19 (dated by TCRdb to 2018 to 2020). Some background on the complete study: The collaborator samples originated in the United States, Italy and Spain and spanned the acute and convalescent phases of COVID-19. The repertoires were made available in a free public database intended to serve as a resource for research on the immune response to SARS-CoV-2. The sample metadata nearly always contained a de-identified subject ID, COVID-19 status, age in years and sex. The prospective study material was composed of cDNA or gDNA derived from T cells, B-cell-depleted T cells, or PBMCs. The samples were drawn from two sources: the first 160 participants of the ongoing ImmuneRACE study, and fewer than 1,500 subjects contributed by 6 global collaborators. Where HLA class I and class II types were available, the types were taken from metadata supplied by the sample provider, not from assay-based typing. Subjects who had been exposed to COVID-19, were actively infected with it, or had recovered from it provided the deeply sampled blood TCRbeta repertoires that made up the dataset. Study-wide findings and limitations: How much clinical and demographic metadata was included differed by source and by participant, and the metadata was provided uncurated.

Enrolling through a virtual design, the prospective study's participants ranged in age from roughly 18 to 89 years and lived across 20 to 30 United States geographic areas. To assign participants to cohorts, the prospective study relied on clinical history that participants themselves reported in a screening survey and a study questionnaire. For ImmuneRACE Cohort 3, a participant was defined as recovered based on two consecutive negative NP/OP PCR tests, clearance by a healthcare professional, or resolution of symptoms. In the prospective study, mobile phlebotomists collected whole blood, serum and a nasopharyngeal or oropharyngeal swab from each participant. Over an approximately 2-month period, participants in the prospective study had the option of providing additional blood draws and questionnaires. Prospective study blood samples were shipped either frozen or at room temperature before DNA extraction.

The sequencing sample was made of PBMCs or T cells enriched from blood (not recorded which). This clonotype was sampled from a middle-aged woman who had recovered from COVID-19.

The base sequence is TGCAGCGGGATTGCGGAATTTTCCTACGAGCAGTACTTC. This translates into CSGIAEFSYEQYF. Here the chain combines TRBV29-1 and TRBJ2-7, with the D gene too uncertain to name. CDR1 SQVTM and CDR2 ANQGSEA are derived from the germline V gene. Including cysteine and phenylalanine, the CDR3 has 13 amino acids. CDR3 DNA only is kept here, 39 bases in frame from base 1. V lost 7 bases and J lost 1 base; the stretch between them is 14 bases long.